These 4 T cell receptor beta chains were all obtained from the same sample, sequenced in a study of CD8+ T cells in alopecia areata. Treatment denoted: oral pan-JAK inhibitor, 5-10 mg twice daily. cDNA reverse transcribed from extracted RNA served as the sequencing template. The protocol was immunoSEQ multiplex PCR, while the TCRdb copy is restricted to in-frame clones and leaves out a portion. The table shows more than 90,000 clones, with roughly 60% occurring only once. The specimen comprised CD8+ T cells sorted from blood, sampled between weeks 55 and 70, from a patient treated with tofacitinib. Source of these receptors: a human donor with alopecia areata.

The chain recombines TRBV29-1 with TRBJ2-2, with D maybe TRBD2 (5 bases). Germline CDR1 reads SQVTM; CDR2 reads ANQGSEA. The CDR3 contains 13 residues. Between the trimmed V and J ends, which lost 4 bases and 3 bases, there was a span of 9 bases. The CDR3 DNA reads TGCAGCGTTGGGGAGCAGCACACCGGGGAGCTGTTTTTT. Translating gives CSVGEQHTGELFF.

The CDR3 sequence: CASSLGRNQPQHF. In DNA form, the CDR3 reads TGTGCCAGCAGCTTGGGGCGGAACCAGCCCCAGCATTTT. V and J are TRBV5-6 and TRBJ1-5, with no clear D. CDR1 and CDR2 (germline): SGHDT, YYEEEE. This CDR3 region has 13 residues. With 0 bases removed from V and 7 bases from J, the gap between germline ends came to 8 bases. The variable domain in full, with the rest retrieved from reference TRBV5-6 and TRBJ1-5, is DAGVTQSPTHLIKTRGQQVTLRCSPKSGHDTVSWYQQALGQGPQFIFQYYEEEERQRGNFPDRFSGHQFPNYSSELNVNALLLGDSALYLCASSLGRNQPQHFGDGTRLSIL.

V usage is TRBV27 and J usage is TRBJ1-5; D remains unclear. Germline CDR1 and CDR2: MNHEY and SMNVEV (reference sequence). Deletions cut 0 bases from V and 6 bases from J, with 21 bases between. This CDR3 contains 18 residues. The CDR3 region is CASSLSPPAPGWSQPQHF. Written as DNA, the CDR3 is TGTGCCAGCAGTTTATCCCCCCCCGCGCCCGGATGGAGTCAGCCCCAGCATTTT.

This clone was counted a few times. For the CDR3, the DNA is TGTGCCAGTAAGCGGTCGGACACAGATACGCAGTATTTT. Amino acid sequence: CASKRSDTDTQYF. The rearrangement links TRBV9 to TRBJ2-3, with D perhaps TRBD2 (5 bases). The CDR3 is made up of 13 amino acids. Trimming removed 8 bases at V and 2 bases at J, with 12 bases between. CDR1 and CDR2 from the germline V gene are SGDLS and YYNGEE.